The clone carrying this TCR beta chain has just a few counts. Sequenced by immunoSEQ multiplex PCR; TCRdb stores in-frame clones only, minus some. Of 100,000 to 150,000 clones detected, more than 80% appear once; the ten largest clones hold 3.5% to 5%. This entry is derived from a study of T cell responses to AZD1222 COVID-19 vaccine. V lost 4 bases to trimming and J lost 1 base, with 8 bases between them. This CDR3 region has 13 residues. J is TRBJ2-7 and V is TRBV12-3 or TRBV12-4, with D tentatively TRBD1 (5 bases). The input for sequencing was peripheral blood, taken 28 days after the second AZD1222 dose. This TCR derives from an adult who received the AZD1222 COVID-19 vaccine. The CDR3 sequence: CASSSRVSYEQYF. DNA for the CDR3: TGTGCCAGCAGTTCCAGGGTGTCCTACGAGCAGTACTTC.